Listed below are T cell receptor beta chains from one sample, sequenced in a study of T cell responses to AZD1222 COVID-19 vaccine. Here immunoSEQ multiplex PCR was the method, and the copy in TCRdb shows in-frame clones only, minus some. The sample has over 100,000 clones; 80% to 90% are singletons. The source was peripheral blood, collected on day 0 of AZD1222 vaccination. All receptors come from an adult in good health. CDR3s leave out the opening cysteine and the closing phenylalanine or tryptophan.

14,TRBJ2-7,TRBV5-1,ASSSGLAGRTYEQY
13,TRBJ1-3,TRBV6-6,ASSFDSSSGNTIY
11,TRBJ2-7,TRBV28,ASFRGQGIEQY
14,TRBJ1-2,TRBV7-9,ASSLAWQGDSYGYT
13,TRBJ1-2,TRBV19,ASRMTGSANYGYT
8,TRBJ2-5,TRBV20-1,SAGDWAPY
12,TRBJ1-5,TRBV6-6,ASRVEGVNQPQH
12,TRBJ2-1,TRBV11-2,ASSLSKGVGEQF
11,TRBJ2-7,TRBV27,ASSLDVSYEQY
13,TRBJ2-1,TRBV5-1,ASSPGDSSVSEQF
13,TRBJ1-2,TRBV19,ASSTRTGMSYGYT
11,TRBJ1-5,TRBV13,ASSSRGNQPQH
14,TRBJ2-5,TRBV5-1,ASSFLLAGAQETQY
10,TRBJ2-3,TRBV19,ASRDPGDTQY
12,TRBJ2-7,TRBV7-2,ASSATILSYEQY
15,TRBJ2-7,TRBV27,ASRERTSGRVRYEQY
12,TRBJ2-7,TRBV5-6,ASSVTGGQYEQY
12,TRBJ1-1,TRBV27,ASLPTIMNTEAF
12,TRBJ1-1,TRBV4-3,ASSQDPGGAEAF
13,TRBJ2-7,TRBV6-2/TRBV6-3,ASSYKGSRIYEQY
10,TRBJ2-7,TRBV5-1,ASSLNPYEQY
15,TRBJ1-4,TRBV5-1,ASSQGTGFPTNEKLF
13,TRBJ1-2,TRBV4-3,ASSQELDSNYGYT
12,-,TRBV10-3,AIRPEAGAYEQF
10,TRBJ2-5,TRBV7-2,ASREAGETQY
11,TRBJ2-7,TRBV28,ASRGARDSEQY
12,TRBJ1-1,TRBV6-6,ASSYKGENTEAF
13,TRBJ1-1,TRBV5-6,ASRLLNSVNTEAF
17,TRBJ2-3,TRBV7-4,ASSLRGIGGGAIPDTQY
15,TRBJ2-7,TRBV3-1/TRBV3-2,ASSPITGTGFSYEQY
12,TRBJ1-1,TRBV5-4,ASSFFDRNTEAF
12,TRBJ1-3,TRBV18,ASSLSRSGNTIY
8,TRBJ1-1,TRBV29-1,SVTDAEAF
12,TRBJ2-3,TRBV5-6,ASSFLSGADTQY
15,TRBJ2-5,TRBV5-6,ASSLGSRRETQETQY
11,TRBJ1-2,TRBV6-5,ASRPDGNYGYT
12,TRBJ2-3,TRBV5-8,ASTRGRTADTQY
11,TRBJ1-1,TRBV11-2,ASTRTGNTEAF
14,TRBJ2-3,TRBV27,ASSLRGGLMTDTQY
13,TRBJ1-4,TRBV7-2,ASSLVPGRGEKLF
12,TRBJ1-1,TRBV28,ASSLTAMNTEAF
13,TRBJ2-1,TRBV7-9,ASSFSGSNYNEQF
14,TRBJ1-1,TRBV7-2,ASSPKAIGGNTEAF
10,TRBJ1-2,TRBV19,ASSPGGYGYT
13,TRBJ2-7,TRBV11-2,ASSLDDRSSYEQY
12,TRBJ2-3,TRBV6-5,ASSRSRTSGRGY
13,TRBJ2-7,TRBV28,ASTFRFGLAYEQY
11,TRBJ2-3,TRBV7-8,ASSLGGGGTQY
13,TRBJ1-2,TRBV2,ASSEPSPGGYGYT
10,TRBJ2-7,TRBV7-2,ASSHVWGEQY
11,TRBJ1-2,TRBV6-2/TRBV6-3,ASSYGGSYGYT
12,TRBJ2-7,TRBV6-5,ASSYTSGGYEQY
13,TRBJ2-5,TRBV5-1,ASSLSPGGKETQY
12,TRBJ2-7,TRBV18,ASSPGGPTYEQY